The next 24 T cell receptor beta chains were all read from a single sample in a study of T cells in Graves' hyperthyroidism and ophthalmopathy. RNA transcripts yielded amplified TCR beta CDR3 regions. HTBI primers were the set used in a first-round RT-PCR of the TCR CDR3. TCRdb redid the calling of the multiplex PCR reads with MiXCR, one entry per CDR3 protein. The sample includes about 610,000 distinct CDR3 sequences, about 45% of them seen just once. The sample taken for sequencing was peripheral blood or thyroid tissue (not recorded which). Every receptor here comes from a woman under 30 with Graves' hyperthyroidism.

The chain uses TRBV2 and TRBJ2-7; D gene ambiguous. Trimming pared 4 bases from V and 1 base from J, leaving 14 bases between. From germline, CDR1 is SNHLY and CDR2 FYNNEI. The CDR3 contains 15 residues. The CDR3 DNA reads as TGTGCCAGCAGTGCTACCCCGGGCCATTCCTACGAGCAGTACTTC. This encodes CASSATPGHSYEQYF.

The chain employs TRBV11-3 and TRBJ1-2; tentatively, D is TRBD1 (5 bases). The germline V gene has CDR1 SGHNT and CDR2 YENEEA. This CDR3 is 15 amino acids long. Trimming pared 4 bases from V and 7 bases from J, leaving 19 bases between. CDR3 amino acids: CASSSDSGFRRGYTF. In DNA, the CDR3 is TGTGCCAGCAGCTCGGACTCAGGGTTTCGCCGTGGCTACACCTTC.

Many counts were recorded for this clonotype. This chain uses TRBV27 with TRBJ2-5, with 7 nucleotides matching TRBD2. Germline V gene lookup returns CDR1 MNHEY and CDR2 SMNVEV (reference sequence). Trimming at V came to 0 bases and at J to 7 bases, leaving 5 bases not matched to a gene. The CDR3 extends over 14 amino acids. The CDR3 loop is CASSLSAGRGTQYF. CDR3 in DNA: TGTGCCAGCAGTTTATCGGCAGGGAGGGGGACCCAGTACTTC.

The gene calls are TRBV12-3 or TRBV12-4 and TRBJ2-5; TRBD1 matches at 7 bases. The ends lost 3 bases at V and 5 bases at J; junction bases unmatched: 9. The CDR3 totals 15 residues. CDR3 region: CASSLRGQNGETQYF. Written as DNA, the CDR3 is TGTGCCAGCAGTTTGAGGGGGCAGAACGGGGAGACCCAGTACTTC.

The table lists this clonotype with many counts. CDR3 amino acids: CASSERASAGGAEQYF. The DNA for the CDR3 is TGTGCCAGCAGTGAAAGAGCTAGTGCGGGAGGGGCCGAGCAGTACTTC. The rearrangement links TRBV2 to TRBJ2-7; TRBD2 matches 9 bases. Germline V CDR1 and CDR2: SNHLY, FYNNEI. The length of the CDR3 is 16 residues. The junction had 11 bases not matched to a gene; V was cut back by 2 bases and J by 6 bases.

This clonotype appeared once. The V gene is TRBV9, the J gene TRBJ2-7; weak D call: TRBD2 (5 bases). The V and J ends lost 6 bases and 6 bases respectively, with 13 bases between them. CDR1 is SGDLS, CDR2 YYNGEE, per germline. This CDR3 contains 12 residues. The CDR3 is CASTQEDSEQYF. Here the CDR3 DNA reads TGTGCCAGCACCCAAGAGGACTCCGAGCAGTACTTC.

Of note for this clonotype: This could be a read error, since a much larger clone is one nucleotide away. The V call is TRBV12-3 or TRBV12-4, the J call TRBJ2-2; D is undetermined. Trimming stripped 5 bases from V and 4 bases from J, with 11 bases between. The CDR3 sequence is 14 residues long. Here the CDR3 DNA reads TGTGCCAGCAGTCCTAGGATGAGCACCGGGGAGCTGTTTTTT. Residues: CASSPRMSTGELFF.

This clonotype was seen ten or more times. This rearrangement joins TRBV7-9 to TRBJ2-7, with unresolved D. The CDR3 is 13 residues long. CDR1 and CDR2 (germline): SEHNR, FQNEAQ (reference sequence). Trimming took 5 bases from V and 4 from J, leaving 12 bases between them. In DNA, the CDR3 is TGTGCCAGCAGCCGGAACCCCCCATACGAGCAGTACTTC. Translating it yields CASSRNPPYEQYF.

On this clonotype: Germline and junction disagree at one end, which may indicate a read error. The CDR3 sequence: CASSLAGTGNNEAFF. The CDR3 DNA sequence: TGTGCCAGCAGCTTAGCTGGGACAGGAAACAATGAAGCTTTCTTT. V is TRBV7-2 and J is TRBJ1-1, with 8 bases fitting TRBD1. The length of the CDR3 is 15 residues. The V gene's germline CDR1 is SGHTA and CDR2 FQGNSA.

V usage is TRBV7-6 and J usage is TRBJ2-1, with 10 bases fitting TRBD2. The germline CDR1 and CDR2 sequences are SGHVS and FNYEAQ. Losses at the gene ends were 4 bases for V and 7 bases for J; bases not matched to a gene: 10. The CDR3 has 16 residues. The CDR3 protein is CASSSGVAGGKNEQFF. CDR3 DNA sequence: TGTGCCAGCAGCTCCGGGGTAGCGGGAGGCAAAAATGAGCAGTTCTTC.

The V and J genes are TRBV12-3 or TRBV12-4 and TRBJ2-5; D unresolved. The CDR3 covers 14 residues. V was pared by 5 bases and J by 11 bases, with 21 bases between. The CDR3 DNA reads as TGTGCCAGCAGTACCGTGTGGAACACAGATACGCAGTACTTC. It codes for CASSTVWNTDTQYF.

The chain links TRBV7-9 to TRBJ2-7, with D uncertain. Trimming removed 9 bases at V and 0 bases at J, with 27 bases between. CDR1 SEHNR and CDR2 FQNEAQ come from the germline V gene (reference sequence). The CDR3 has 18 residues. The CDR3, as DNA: TGTGCCAGTAGTATAGTGGGGATTTTGACAACTTTCTCCTACGAGCAGTACTTC. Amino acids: CASSIVGILTTFSYEQYF.

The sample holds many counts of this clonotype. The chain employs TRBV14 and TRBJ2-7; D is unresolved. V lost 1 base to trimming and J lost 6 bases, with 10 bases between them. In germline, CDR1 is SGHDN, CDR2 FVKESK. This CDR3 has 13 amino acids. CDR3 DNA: TGTGCCAGCAGCCAAGCGAAGTCCCGCGAGCAGTACTTC. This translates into CASSQAKSREQYF.

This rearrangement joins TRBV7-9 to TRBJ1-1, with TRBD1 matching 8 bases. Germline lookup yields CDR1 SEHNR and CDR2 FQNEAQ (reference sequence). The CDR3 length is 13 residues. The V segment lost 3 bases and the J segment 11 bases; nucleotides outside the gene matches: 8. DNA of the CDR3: TGTGCCAGCAGCTTGGTAGGGACAGGAGGGGCTTTCTTT. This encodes CASSLVGTGGAFF.

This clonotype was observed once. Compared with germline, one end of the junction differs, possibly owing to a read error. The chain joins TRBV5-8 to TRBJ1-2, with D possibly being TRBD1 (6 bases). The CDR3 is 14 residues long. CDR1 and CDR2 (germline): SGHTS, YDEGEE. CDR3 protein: CASSQEDSWEGYTF. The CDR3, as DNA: TGCGCCAGCAGCCAAGAGGACAGTTGGGAAGGCTACACCTTC.

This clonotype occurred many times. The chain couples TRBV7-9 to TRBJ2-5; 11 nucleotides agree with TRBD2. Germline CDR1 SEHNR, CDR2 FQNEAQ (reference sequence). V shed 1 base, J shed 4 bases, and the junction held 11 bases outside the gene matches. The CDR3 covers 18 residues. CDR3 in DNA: TGTGCCAGCAGCTTAGTCCTCGGATCTAGCGGGAGGCTAGAGACCCAGTACTTC. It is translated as CASSLVLGSSGRLETQYF.

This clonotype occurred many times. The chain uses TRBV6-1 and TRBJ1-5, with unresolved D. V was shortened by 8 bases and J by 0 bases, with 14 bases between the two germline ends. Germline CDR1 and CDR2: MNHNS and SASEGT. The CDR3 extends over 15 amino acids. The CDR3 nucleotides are TGTGCCAGCCTAGGTGTTGGATATAGCAATCAGCCCCAGCATTTT. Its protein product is CASLGVGYSNQPQHF.

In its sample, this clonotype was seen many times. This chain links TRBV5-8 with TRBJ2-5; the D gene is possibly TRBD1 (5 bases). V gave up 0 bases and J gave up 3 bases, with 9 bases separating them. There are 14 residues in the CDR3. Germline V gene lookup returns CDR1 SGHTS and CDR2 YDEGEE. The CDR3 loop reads CASSLVATEETQYF. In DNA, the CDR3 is TGTGCCAGCAGCTTGGTGGCGACAGAAGAGACCCAGTACTTC.

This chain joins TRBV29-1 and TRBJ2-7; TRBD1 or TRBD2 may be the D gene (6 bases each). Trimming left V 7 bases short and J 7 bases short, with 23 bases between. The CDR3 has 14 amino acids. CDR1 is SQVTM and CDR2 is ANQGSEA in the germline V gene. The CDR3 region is CSATLAGHSNEQYF. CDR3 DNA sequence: TGCAGCGCAACCCTGGCGGGACACTCAAATGAGCAGTACTTC.

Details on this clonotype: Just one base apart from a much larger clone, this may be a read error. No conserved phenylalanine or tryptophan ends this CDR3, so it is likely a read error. The CDR3: CASSLAPQLAGEQYL. DNA for the CDR3: TGTGCCAGCAGCTTAGCGCCTCAACTAGCGGGGGAGCAGTACCTC. The chain joins TRBV7-9 to TRBJ2-7; 10 bases line up with TRBD2. With V trimmed by 0 bases and J by 7 bases, 6 bases remained unmatched. From germline, CDR1 is SEHNR and CDR2 FQNEAQ (reference sequence). This CDR3 region has 15 residues.

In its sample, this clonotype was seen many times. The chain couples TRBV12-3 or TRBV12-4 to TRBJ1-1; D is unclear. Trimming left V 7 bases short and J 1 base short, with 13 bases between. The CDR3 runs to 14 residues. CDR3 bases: TGTGCCAGCACCCCGAGTACAGAGAACACTGAAGCTTTCTTT. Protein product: CASTPSTENTEAFF.

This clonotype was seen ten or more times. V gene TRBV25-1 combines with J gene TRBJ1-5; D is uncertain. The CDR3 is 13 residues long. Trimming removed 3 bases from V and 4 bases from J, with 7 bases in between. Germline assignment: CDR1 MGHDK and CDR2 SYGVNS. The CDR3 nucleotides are TGTGCCAGCAGTGAGGGTGAAAATCAGCCCCAGCATTTT. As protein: CASSEGENQPQHF.

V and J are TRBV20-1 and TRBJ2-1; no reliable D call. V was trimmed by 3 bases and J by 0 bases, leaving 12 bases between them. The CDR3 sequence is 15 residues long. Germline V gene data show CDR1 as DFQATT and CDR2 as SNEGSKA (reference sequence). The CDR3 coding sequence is TGCAGTGCTAGGGAATCCATGAGCTCCTACAATGAGCAGTTCTTC. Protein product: CSARESMSSYNEQFF.

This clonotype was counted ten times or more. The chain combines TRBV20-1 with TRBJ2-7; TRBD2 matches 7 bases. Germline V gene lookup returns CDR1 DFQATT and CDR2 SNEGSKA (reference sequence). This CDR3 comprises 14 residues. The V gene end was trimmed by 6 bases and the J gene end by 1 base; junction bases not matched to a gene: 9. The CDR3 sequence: CSAALRGTSYEQYF. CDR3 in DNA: TGCAGTGCAGCCTTGCGGGGGACTTCCTACGAGCAGTACTTC.